This TCR beta chain comes out of a study of cytomegalovirus exposure and HLA in healthy donors. The overall study: Approximately 180 million T cells yielded approximately 100 million unique TCR beta sequences, as an earlier analysis found. Study-wide results and limits: While the bulk of TCR sequences proved rare, some public TCRs turned up in many donors.

About this clone itself: The antigen is unknown.

CDR3 length: 15 residues. Germline CDR1 and CDR2: SGDLS and YYNGEE. Trimming cost V 0 bases and J 7 bases, with 16 bases left between them. A multiplex PCR was run with 60 Vbeta primers and 13 Jbeta primers. Here immunoSEQ multiplex PCR was the method, and the copy in TCRdb shows in-frame clones only, minus some. The sample has around 110,000 clones, 70% to 85% seen once. Healthy people donating bone marrow made up the donors. Sample: PBMCs. The sequence came from a boy younger than 18 in good health and CMV-seronegative. The rearrangement uses TRBV9 and TRBJ1-2; D is possibly TRBD1 (6 bases). CDR3 protein: CASSVARGGKLGYTF. CDR3 DNA: TGTGCCAGCAGCGTAGCTAGGGGGGGCAAGCTTGGCTACACCTTC.